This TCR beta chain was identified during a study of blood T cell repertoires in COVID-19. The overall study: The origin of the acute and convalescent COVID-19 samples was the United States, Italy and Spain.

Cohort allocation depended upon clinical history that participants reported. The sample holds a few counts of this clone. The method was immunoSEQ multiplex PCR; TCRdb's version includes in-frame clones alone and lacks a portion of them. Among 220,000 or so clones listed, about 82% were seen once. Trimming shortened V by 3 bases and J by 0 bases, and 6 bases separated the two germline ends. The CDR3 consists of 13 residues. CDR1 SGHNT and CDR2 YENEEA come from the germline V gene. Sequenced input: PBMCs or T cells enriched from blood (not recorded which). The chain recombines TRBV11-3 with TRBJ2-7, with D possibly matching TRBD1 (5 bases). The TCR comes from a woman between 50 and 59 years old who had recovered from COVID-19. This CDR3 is CASSFGASYEQYF. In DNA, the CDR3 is TGTGCCAGCAGCTTTGGGGCCTCCTACGAGCAGTACTTC.